This T cell receptor (beta chain) appears in the sequencing data of a study of shared clonotypes between healthy human individuals. General study findings and limits: Sharing across a handful of donors was seen in approximately 5.2% of naive CD4 clonotypes.

Nashville, Tennessee was home to all donors, each a Caucasian adult. Deep-level assay runs were performed. Clones were sequenced by immunoSEQ multiplex PCR, and TCRdb holds only the in-frame ones, with some missing. The table lists some 790,000 clones, over 55% of them singletons. This clone appeared a single time. Its antigen remains unidentified. V lost 5 bases to trimming and J lost 7 bases; unmatched junction nucleotides: 11. CDR3 length: 16 amino acids. Germline V gene data show CDR1 as SGHVS and CDR2 as FQNEAQ. The chain couples TRBV7-8 to TRBJ2-2, with 9 bases matching TRBD2. This receptor was identified in a young woman in good health. Source material: memory CD4+ T cells sorted from blood. Subset meaning: CD45RA-negative fraction. CDR3 in DNA: TGTGCCAGCAGCCCATTAGCGGGAGCCTTCGGCGGGGAGCTGTTTTTT. It is translated as CASSPLAGAFGGELFF.